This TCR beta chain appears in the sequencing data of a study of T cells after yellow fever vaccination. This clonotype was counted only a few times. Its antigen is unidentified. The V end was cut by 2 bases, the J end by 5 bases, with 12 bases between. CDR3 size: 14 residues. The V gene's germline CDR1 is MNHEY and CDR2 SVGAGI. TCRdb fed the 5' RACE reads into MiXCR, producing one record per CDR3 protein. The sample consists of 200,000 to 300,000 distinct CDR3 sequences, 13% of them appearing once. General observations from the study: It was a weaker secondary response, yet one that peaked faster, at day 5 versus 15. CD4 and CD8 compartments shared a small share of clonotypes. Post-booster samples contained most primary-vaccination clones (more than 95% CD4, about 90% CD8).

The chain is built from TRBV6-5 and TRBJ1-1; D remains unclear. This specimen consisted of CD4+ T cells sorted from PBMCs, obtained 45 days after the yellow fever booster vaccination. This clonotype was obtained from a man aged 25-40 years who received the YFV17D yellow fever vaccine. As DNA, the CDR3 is TGTGCCAGCAGTTACGGACGGATGGGGACTGAAGCTTTCTTT. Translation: CASSYGRMGTEAFF.